The source of this TCR beta chain is a study of PD-L1 blockade in urothelial cancer. Study in general: The authors examined blood 3 weeks (second dose) and 6 weeks after treatment start.

The V gene's germline CDR1 is MNHEY and CDR2 SMNVEV (reference sequence). The V and J ends lost 0 bases and 2 bases, in that order; junction bases with no gene match: 4. The CDR3 has 15 residues. TCRdb keeps only in-frame clones here, not all; method: immunoSEQ multiplex PCR. The sample gives just over 50,000 clones, approximately 75% of which show up once; 3.6% is in the top ten. The sequence was obtained from a man aged 65 to 85 with urothelial cancer. Sequenced material: PBMCs, taken around atezolizumab (anti-PD-L1) treatment. This rearrangement joins TRBV27 to TRBJ2-7, with 7 bases matching TRBD1. In DNA, the CDR3 is TGTGCCAGCAGTTTATCCCGCGGACAGGCCTACGAGCAGTACTTC. This codes for CASSLSRGQAYEQYF.